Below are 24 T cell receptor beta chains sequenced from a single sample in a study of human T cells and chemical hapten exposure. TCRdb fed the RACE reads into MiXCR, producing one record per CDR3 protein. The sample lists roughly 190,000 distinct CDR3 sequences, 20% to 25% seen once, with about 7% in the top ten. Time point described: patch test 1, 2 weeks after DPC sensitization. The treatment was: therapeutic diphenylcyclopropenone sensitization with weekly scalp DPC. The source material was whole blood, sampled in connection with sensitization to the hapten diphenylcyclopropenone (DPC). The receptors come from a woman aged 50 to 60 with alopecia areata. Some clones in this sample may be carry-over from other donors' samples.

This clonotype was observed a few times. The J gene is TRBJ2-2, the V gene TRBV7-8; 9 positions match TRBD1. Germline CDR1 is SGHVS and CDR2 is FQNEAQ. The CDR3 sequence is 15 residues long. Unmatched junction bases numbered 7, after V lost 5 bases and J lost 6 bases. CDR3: CASSTRTGAPGELFF. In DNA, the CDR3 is TGTGCCAGCAGCACCCGGACAGGGGCCCCCGGGGAGCTGTTTTTT.

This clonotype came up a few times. Here the CDR3 reads CASSLRLAGGDEQFF. The CDR3 region has the DNA TGCGCCAGCAGCTTGAGGCTAGCGGGAGGGGACGAGCAGTTCTTC. The chain links TRBV5-1 to TRBJ2-1; 12 bases map to TRBD2. Germline CDR1 is SGHRS and CDR2 is YFSETQ. This CDR3 region has 15 residues. V trimming: 1 base; J trimming: 10 bases; junction bases outside the gene matches: 6.

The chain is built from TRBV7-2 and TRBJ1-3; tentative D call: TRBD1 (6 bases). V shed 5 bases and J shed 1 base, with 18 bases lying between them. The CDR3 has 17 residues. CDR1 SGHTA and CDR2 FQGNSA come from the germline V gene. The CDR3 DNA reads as TGTGCCAGCAGCCCTCAGGGCGGACAGAATTCTGGAAACACCATATATTTT. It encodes CASSPQGGQNSGNTIYF.

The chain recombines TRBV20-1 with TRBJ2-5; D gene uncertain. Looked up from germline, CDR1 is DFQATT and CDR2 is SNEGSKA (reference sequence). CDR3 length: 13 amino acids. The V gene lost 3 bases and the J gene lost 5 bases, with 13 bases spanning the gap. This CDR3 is CSASVNIAETQYF. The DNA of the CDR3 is TGCAGTGCTAGCGTTAACATCGCCGAGACCCAGTACTTC.

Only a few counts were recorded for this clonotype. CDR3 bases: TGTGCCAGCAGTTCGAGGGGCAGGGTCCAAGAGACCCAGTACTTC. As protein: CASSSRGRVQETQYF. This chain joins TRBV27 and TRBJ2-5; tentatively, D is TRBD1 or TRBD2 (5 bases each). The CDR3 is 15 residues long. CDR1 and CDR2 from the germline V gene are MNHEY and SMNVEV (reference sequence). Trimming stripped 4 bases from V and 1 base from J, with 13 bases between.

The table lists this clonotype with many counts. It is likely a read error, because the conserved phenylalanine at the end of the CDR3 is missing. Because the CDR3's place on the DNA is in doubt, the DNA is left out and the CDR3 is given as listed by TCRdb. CDR3 residues: CASSPQVH. The chain uses TRBV12-3 or TRBV12-4 and TRBJ2-1; TRBD1, the D gene given by the table, was not confirmed from the DNA. A total of 8 residues make up the CDR3, ends included.

CDR3 sequence (DNA): TGTGCCAGCAGCCAGAACAGGGACTATCACTACGAGCAGTACTTC. Translation gives CASSQNRDYHYEQYF. The J gene is TRBJ2-7, the V gene TRBV3-1, with D maybe TRBD2 (7 bases). Germline V CDR1 and CDR2: LGHDT, YNNKEL (reference sequence). The V end was cut by 3 bases, the J end by 3 bases, with 15 bases between. This CDR3 spans 15 amino acids.

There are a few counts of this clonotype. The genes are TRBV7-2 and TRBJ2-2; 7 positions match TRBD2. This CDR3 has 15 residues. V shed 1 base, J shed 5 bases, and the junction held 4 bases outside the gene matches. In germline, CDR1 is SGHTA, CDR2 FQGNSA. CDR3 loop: CASSLDGRSTGELFF. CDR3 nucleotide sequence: TGTGCCAGCAGCTTAGACGGGAGGAGTACCGGGGAGCTGTTTTTT.

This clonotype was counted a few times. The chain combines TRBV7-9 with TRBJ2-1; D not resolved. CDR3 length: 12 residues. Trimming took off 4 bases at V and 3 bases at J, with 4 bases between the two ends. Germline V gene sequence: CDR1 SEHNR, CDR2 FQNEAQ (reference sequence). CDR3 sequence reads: CASSSNYNEQFF. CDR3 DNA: TGTGCCAGCAGCTCAAACTACAATGAGCAGTTCTTC.

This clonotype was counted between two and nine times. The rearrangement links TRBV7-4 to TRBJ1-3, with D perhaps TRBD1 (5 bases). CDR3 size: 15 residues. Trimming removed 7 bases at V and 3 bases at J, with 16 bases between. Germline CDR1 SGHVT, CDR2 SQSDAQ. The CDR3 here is CASTLRGVFGNTIYF. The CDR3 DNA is TGTGCCAGCACCCTACGGGGGGTCTTTGGAAACACCATATATTTT. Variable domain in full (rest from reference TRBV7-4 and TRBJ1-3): GAGVSQSPRYKVAKRGRDVALRCDSISGHVTLYWYRQTLGQGSEVLTYSQSDAQRDKSGRPSGRFSAERPERSVSTLKIQRTEQGDSAVYLCASTLRGVFGNTIYFGEGSWLTVV.

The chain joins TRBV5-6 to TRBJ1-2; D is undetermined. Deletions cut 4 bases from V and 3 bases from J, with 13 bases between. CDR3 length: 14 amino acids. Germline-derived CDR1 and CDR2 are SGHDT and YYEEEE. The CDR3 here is CASSPPERDYGYTF. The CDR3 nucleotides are TGTGCCAGCAGCCCTCCGGAGAGGGACTATGGCTACACCTTC.

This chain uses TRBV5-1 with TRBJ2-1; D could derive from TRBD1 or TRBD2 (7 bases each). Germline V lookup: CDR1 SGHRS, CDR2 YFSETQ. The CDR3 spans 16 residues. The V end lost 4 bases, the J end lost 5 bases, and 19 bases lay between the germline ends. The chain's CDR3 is CASSPEQGTTNNEQFF. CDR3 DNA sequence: TGCGCCAGCAGCCCAGAACAGGGGACTACAAACAATGAGCAGTTCTTC.

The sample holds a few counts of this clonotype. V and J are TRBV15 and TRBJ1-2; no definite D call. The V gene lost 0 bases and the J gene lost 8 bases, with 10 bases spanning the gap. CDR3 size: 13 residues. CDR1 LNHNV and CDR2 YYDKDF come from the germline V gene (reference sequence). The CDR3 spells CATSRDHRPGYTF. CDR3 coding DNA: TGTGCCACCAGCAGAGATCACCGGCCCGGCTACACCTTC.

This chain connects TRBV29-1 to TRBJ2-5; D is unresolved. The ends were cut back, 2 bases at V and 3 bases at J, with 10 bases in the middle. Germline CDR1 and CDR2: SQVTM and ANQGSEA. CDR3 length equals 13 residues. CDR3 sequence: CSVERSGEETQYF. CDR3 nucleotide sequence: TGCAGCGTTGAAAGGTCTGGGGAAGAGACCCAGTACTTC.

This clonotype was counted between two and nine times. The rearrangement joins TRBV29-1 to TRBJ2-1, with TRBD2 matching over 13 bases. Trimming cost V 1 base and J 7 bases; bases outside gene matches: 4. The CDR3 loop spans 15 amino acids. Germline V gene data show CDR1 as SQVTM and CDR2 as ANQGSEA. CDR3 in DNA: TGCAGCGTTGAAGGGACTAGCGGGAGCGTGAATGAGCAGTTCTTC. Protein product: CSVEGTSGSVNEQFF.

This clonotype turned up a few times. The CDR3 sequence: CSARRLAGGSDTQYF. In DNA form, the CDR3 reads TGCAGTGCTAGACGACTAGCGGGGGGATCAGATACGCAGTATTTT. The chain has TRBV20-1 and TRBJ2-3; TRBD2 matches at 13 bases. The CDR3 loop spans 15 amino acids. Trimming took 2 bases from V and 4 from J; bases not matched to a gene: 3. The germline gives CDR1 DFQATT, CDR2 SNEGSKA (reference sequence).

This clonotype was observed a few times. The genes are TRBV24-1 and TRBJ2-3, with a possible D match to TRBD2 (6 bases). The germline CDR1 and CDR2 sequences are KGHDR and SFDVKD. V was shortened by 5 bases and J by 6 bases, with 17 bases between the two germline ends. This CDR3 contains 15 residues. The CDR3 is CATSGTGRRADTQYF. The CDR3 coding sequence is TGTGCCACCAGTGGTACAGGTCGGAGGGCCGATACGCAGTATTTT.

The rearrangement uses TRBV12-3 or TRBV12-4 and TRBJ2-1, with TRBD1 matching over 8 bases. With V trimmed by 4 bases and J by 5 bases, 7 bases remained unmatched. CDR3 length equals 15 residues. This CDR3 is CASSYRDRTNNEQFF. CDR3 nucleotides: TGTGCCAGCAGTTACCGGGACAGGACAAACAATGAGCAGTTCTTC.

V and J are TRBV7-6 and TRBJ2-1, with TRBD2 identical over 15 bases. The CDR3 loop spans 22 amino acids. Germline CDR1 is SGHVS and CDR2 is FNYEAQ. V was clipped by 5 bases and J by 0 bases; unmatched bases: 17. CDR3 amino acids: CASSPYIGLAGGPSGSYNEQFF. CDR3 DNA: TGTGCCAGCAGCCCCTATATCGGACTAGCGGGAGGGCCTTCGGGCTCCTACAATGAGCAGTTCTTC.

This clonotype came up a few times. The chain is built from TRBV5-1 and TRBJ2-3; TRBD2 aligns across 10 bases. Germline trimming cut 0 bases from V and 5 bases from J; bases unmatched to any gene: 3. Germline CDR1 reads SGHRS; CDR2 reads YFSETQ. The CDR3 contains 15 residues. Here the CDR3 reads CASSLEASGGDTQYF. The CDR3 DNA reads TGCGCCAGCAGCTTGGAGGCTAGCGGGGGAGATACGCAGTATTTT.

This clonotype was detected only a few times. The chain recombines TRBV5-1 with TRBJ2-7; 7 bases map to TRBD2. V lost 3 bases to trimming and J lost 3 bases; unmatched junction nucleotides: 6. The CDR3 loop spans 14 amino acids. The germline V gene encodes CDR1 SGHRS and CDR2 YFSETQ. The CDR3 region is CASSSSGAYYEQYF. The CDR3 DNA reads TGCGCCAGCAGCTCTAGCGGAGCCTACTACGAGCAGTACTTC.

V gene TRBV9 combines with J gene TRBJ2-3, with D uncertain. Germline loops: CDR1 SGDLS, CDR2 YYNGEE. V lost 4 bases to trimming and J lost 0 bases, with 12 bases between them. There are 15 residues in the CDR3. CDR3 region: CASSPQLGSTDTQYF. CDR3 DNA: TGTGCCAGCAGCCCGCAGCTAGGGAGCACAGATACGCAGTATTTT. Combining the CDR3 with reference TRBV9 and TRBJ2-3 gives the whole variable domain DSGVTQTPKHLITATGQRVTLRCSPRSGDLSVYWYQQSLDQGLQFLIQYYNGEERAKGNILERFSAQQFPDLHSELNLSSLELGDSALYFCASSPQLGSTDTQYFGPGTRLTVL.

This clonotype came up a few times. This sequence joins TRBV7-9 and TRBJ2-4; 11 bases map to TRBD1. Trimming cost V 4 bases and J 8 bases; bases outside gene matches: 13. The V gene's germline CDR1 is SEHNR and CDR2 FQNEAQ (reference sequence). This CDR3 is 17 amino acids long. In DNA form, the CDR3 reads TGTGCCAGCAGCTCGCAGACTCTGGACAGGGGGCCTTACATTCAGTACTTC. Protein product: CASSSQTLDRGPYIQYF.

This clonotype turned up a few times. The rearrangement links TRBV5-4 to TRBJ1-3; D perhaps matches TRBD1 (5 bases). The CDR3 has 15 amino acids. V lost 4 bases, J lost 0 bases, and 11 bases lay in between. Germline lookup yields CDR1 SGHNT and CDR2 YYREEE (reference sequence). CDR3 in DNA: TGTGCCAGCAGCGCAACGGGGGACTCTGGAAACACCATATATTTT. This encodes CASSATGDSGNTIYF.